The source of this T cell receptor (beta chain) is a study of T cells in Graves' hyperthyroidism and ophthalmopathy. This clonotype was seen a few times. The TCR beta CDR3 regions underwent amplification using RNA transcripts as the source. Primed by the HTBI set, a first-round RT-PCR was run on the TCR CDR3. MiXCR, run by TCRdb on the multiplex PCR reads, gives a single entry per CDR3 protein. Of more than 450,000 distinct CDR3 sequences detected, nearly 20% appear once; the ten largest clones hold about 50%. This CDR3 contains 12 residues. Germline V lookup: CDR1 MDHEN, CDR2 SYDVKM. V lost 6 bases and J 8 bases, leaving 10 bases between the germline ends.

This clonotype originated in a middle-aged man with Graves' ophthalmopathy. The sample was blood. The chain joins TRBV28 to TRBJ2-2, with D unresolved. The CDR3 region is CASSPFYGELFF. The CDR3 nucleotides read TGTGCCAGCAGCCCCTTCTATGGGGAGCTGTTTTTT.